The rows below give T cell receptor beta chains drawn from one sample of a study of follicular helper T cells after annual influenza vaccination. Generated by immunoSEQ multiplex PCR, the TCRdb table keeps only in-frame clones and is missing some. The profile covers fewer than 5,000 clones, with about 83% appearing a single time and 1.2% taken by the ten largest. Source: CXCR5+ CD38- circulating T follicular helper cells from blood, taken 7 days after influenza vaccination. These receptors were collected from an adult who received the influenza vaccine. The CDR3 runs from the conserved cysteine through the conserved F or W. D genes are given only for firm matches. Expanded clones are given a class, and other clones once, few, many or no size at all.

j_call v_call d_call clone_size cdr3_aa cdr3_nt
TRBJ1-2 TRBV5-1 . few CASREDLSNYGYTF TGCGCCAGCAGGGAGGATCTGTCTAACTATGGCTACACCTTC
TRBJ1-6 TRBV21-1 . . CASSKVETGGSPLHF TGTGCCAGCAGCAAAGTCGAGACAGGGGGTTCACCCCTCCACTTT
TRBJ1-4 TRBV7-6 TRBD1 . CASSPGTAGEKLFF TGTGCCAGCAGCCCCGGGACAGCGGGTGAAAAACTGTTTTTT
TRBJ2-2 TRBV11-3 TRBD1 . CASSRQGANTGELFF TGTGCCAGCAGCCGACAGGGGGCGAACACCGGGGAGCTGTTTTTT
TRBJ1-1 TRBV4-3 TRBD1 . CASSQTGVTEAFF TGCGCCAGCAGCCAAACAGGGGTGACTGAAGCTTTCTTT
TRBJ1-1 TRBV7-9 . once CASSLGTHNTEAFF TGTGCCAGCAGCTTAGGGACACACAACACTGAAGCTTTCTTT
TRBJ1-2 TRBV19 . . CASSIRGAYGYTF TGTGCCAGTAGTATCCGAGGGGCCTATGGCTACACCTTC
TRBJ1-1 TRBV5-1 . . CASSLKANTEAFF TGCGCCAGCAGCTTGAAGGCGAACACTGAAGCTTTCTTT
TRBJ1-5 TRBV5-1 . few CASSLSPGFDQPQHF TGCGCCAGCAGCTTGTCGCCAGGTTTTGATCAGCCCCAGCATTTT
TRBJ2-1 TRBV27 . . CASSQGQFFNEQFF TGTGCCAGCTCCCAGGGACAATTTTTCAATGAGCAGTTCTTC
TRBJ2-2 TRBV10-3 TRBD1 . CAIDRGGNTGELFF TGTGCCATCGACAGGGGGGGGAACACCGGGGAGCTGTTTTTT
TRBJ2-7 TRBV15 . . CATSSRSTGSEQYF TGTGCCACCAGCAGCCGGAGTACGGGGAGCGAGCAGTACTTC
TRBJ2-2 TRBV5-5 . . CASSIDTGELFF TGTGCCAGCAGCATAGACACCGGGGAGCTGTTTTTT
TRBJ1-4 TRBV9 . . CASSVAEGVGEKLFF TGTGCCAGCAGCGTAGCGGAAGGGGTTGGGGAAAAACTGTTTTTT
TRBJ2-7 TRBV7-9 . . CASSRREPPSLYF TGTGCCAGCAGCCGCCGTGAGCCCCCGAGCCTGTACTTC
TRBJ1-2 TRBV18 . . CASSPQGITGKSQDGYTF TGTGCCAGCTCACCACAAGGTATAACAGGGAAGAGCCAGGATGGCTACACCTTC
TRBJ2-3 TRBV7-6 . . CASSLVGGESTDTQYF TGTGCCAGCAGCTTAGTGGGCGGTGAGAGCACAGATACGCAGTATTTT
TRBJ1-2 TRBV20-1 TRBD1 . CSARDRVGYTF TGCAGTGCTAGGGACAGGGTGGGCTACACCTTC
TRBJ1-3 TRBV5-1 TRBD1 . CASRENTGGSGNTIYF TGCGCCAGCAGAGAAAATACAGGGGGCTCTGGAAACACCATATATTTT
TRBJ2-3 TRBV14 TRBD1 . CASSQWTGIQTDTQYF TGTGCCAGCAGCCAATGGACAGGCATTCAGACAGATACGCAGTATTTT
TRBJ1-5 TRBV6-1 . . CASSLQRSNQPQHF TGTGCCAGCAGTCTACAGCGAAGCAATCAGCCCCAGCATTTT
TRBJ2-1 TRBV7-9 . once CASSLTGALNEQFF TGTGCCAGCAGCTTAACGGGGGCCCTCAATGAGCAGTTCTTC
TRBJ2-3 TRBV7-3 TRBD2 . CASSRQTSGQSDTQYF TGTGCCAGCAGCCGCCAGACTAGCGGGCAATCAGATACGCAGTATTTT
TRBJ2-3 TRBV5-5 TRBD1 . CASSLDPGTGDTQYF TGTGCCAGCAGCTTGGACCCCGGGACAGGGGATACGCAGTATTTT
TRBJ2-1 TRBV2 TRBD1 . CASIRQGAGDEQFF TGTGCCAGCATTCGACAGGGGGCCGGCGATGAGCAGTTCTTC
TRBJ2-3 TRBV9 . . CASSPRGGTTDTQYF TGTGCCAGCAGCCCCAGGGGCGGTACCACAGATACGCAGTATTTT
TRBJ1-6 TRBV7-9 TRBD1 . CASSLFSSGGNVHSPLHF TGTGCCAGCAGCTTATTTTCTTCAGGGGGAAATGTACATTCACCCCTCCACTTT
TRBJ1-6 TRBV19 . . CASSRDDSVYNSPLHF TGTGCCAGTAGTAGGGATGACAGCGTCTATAATTCACCCCTCCACTTT
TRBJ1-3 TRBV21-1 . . CASSIRAHRLSSGNTIYF TGTGCCAGCAGCATTCGGGCACACAGGTTAAGCTCTGGAAACACCATATATTTT
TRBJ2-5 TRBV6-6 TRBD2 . CASRPAGGRETQYF TGTGCCAGCAGACCAGCGGGGGGGCGGGAGACCCAGTACTTC
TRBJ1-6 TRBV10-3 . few CAISLDSYNSPLHF TGTGCCATCAGTCTGGACAGTTATAATTCACCCCTCCACTTT
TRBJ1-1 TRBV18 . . CASSAGGEAFF TGTGCCAGCTCAGCAGGTGGTGAAGCTTTCTTT
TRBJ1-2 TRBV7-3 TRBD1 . CASSLSAGGRWGYTF TGTGCCAGCAGCTTATCGGCAGGGGGCCGCTGGGGCTACACCTTC
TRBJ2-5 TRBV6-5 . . CASMVDGAHQETQYF TGTGCCAGCATGGTGGACGGGGCCCACCAAGAGACCCAGTACTTC
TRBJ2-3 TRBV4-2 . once CASSQEPGPDTQYF TGTGCCAGCAGCCAAGAGCCGGGCCCGGATACGCAGTATTTT
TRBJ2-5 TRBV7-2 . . CASSSNQGRETQYF TGTGCCAGCAGCTCCAATCAGGGTCGCGAGACCCAGTACTTC
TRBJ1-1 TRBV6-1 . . CASKKGRNTEAFF TGTGCCAGCAAGAAGGGAAGAAACACTGAAGCTTTCTTT
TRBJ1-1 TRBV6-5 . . CASSYAGAGDTEAFF TGTGCCAGCAGTTACGCAGGGGCTGGAGACACTGAAGCTTTCTTT
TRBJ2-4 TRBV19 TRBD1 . CASSTQGTGINIQYF TGTGCCAGTAGTACCCAGGGGACAGGGATAAACATTCAGTACTTC
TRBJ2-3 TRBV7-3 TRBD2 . CASSLGQLAGADTQYF TGTGCCAGCAGCTTAGGCCAACTAGCGGGGGCAGATACGCAGTATTTT
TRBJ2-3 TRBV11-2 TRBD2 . CASSLLHASGGTDTQYF TGTGCCAGCAGCCTTCTCCATGCTAGCGGGGGTACAGATACGCAGTATTTT
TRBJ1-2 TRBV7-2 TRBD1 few CASSPHQTGGLYGYTF TGTGCCAGCAGCCCTCATCAGACAGGGGGCCTCTATGGCTACACCTTC